Sequencing of this TCR beta chain was carried out in a study of T cells after posttransplantation cyclophosphamide. The method was immunoSEQ multiplex PCR; TCRdb's version includes in-frame clones alone and lacks a portion of them. The profile shows around 21,000 clones, about nine tenths of them singletons. A marrow graft followed busulfan-fludarabine conditioning, with cyclophosphamide on days +3 and +4. Losses at the gene ends were 1 base for V and 6 bases for J; bases not matched to a gene: 4. Germline loops: CDR1 LNHDA, CDR2 SQIVND (reference sequence). CDR3 length: 16 amino acids. Turning to this clone: The antigen remains unidentified.

General study findings and limits: Recipient CMV seropositivity and CMV reactivation strongly tracked TRB clonality. Blood and skin or GI T cell repertoires showed limited TRB overlap. Later blood repertoires were often dominated by clones from the donor CD8+ memory compartment.

The origin of this receptor is a female patient aged 40-50 years who received an allogeneic stem cell transplant from a related donor, was CMV-positive, and had no GVHD. Some T cells may be provided by the graft donor. The chain couples TRBV19 to TRBJ2-1; 12 nucleotides align to TRBD2. The specimen comprised PBMCs, sampled after allogeneic stem cell transplant with posttransplant cyclophosphamide. CDR3: CASSIGASGRVNEQFF. The CDR3 DNA is TGTGCCAGTAGTATAGGGGCTAGCGGGAGGGTCAATGAGCAGTTCTTC.